These 5 T cell receptor beta chains were sequenced from one sample in a study of identifying expanded T cells in peripheral blood. Method: immunoSEQ multiplex PCR; TCRdb's copy keeps in-frame clones and lacks some. The data show around 100,000 clones, 88% seen once. The source material was blood. These receptor sequences come from a person between 18 and 69 years old in good health.

The V gene is TRBV15, the J gene TRBJ2-7; perhaps TRBD2 as D (5 bases). Germline V gene sequence: CDR1 LNHNV, CDR2 YYDKDF (reference sequence). The V end lost 4 bases, the J end lost 1 base, and 23 bases lay between the germline ends. This CDR3 has 18 residues. For the CDR3, the DNA is TGTGCCACCAGCACGTCGAGTCCCGGGAAAGGGAAATCCTACGAGCAGTACTTC. It translates to CATSTSSPGKGKSYEQYF.

The V and J genes are TRBV18 and TRBJ1-3, with a weak D call TRBD1 (5 bases). Trimming pared 3 bases from V and 4 bases from J, leaving 19 bases between. CDR1 and CDR2 from the germline V gene are KGHSH and LQKENI. The length of the CDR3 is 17 residues. For the CDR3, the DNA is TGTGCCAGCTCACCCGGCCCCTCCACGGGGCTCGGAAACACCATATATTTT. Protein product: CASSPGPSTGLGNTIYF.

This clone was counted only a few times. This chain joins TRBV7-9 and TRBJ1-1, with D perhaps TRBD1 (6 bases). V dropped 4 bases and J dropped 9 bases, with 15 bases sitting between them. The CDR3 sequence is 13 residues long. Germline-derived CDR1 and CDR2 are SEHNR and FQNEAQ (reference sequence). The CDR3 region has the DNA TGTGCCAGCAGCTCCCTGTCCCAGGGGAAAGCTTTCTTT. Encoded protein: CASSSLSQGKAFF.

The chain employs TRBV28 and TRBJ2-7; D is perhaps TRBD1 (6 bases). The length of the CDR3 is 15 residues. The germline V gene has CDR1 MDHEN and CDR2 SYDVKM. Trimming stripped 5 bases from V and 5 bases from J, with 19 bases between. The CDR3 here is CASSPPLGASNEQYF. CDR3 sequence (DNA): TGTGCCAGCAGTCCTCCCTTGGGGGCGAGTAACGAGCAGTACTTC.

The J gene is TRBJ2-2, the V gene TRBV5-1; D gene unclear. In germline, CDR1 is SGHRS, CDR2 YFSETQ. CDR3 size: 15 residues. The ends were cut back, 0 bases at V and 4 bases at J, with 10 bases in the middle. CDR3 amino acids: CASSLGLSGTGELFF. DNA of the CDR3: TGCGCCAGCAGCTTGGGTCTTTCAGGCACCGGGGAGCTGTTTTTT.